This T cell receptor beta chain was found in a study of early T cells in non-severe SARS-CoV-2 infection. About the research overall: Unsorted whole blood bulk RNA was sequenced, with unpaired chains.

Individual cDNA molecules were tagged with unique molecular identifiers. Each CDR3 protein gets one entry after TCRdb re-called the 5' RACE reads with MiXCR. The sample shows about 90,000 distinct CDR3 sequences, about 12% of them seen only once. This clonotype was seen repeatedly, ten times or more. Its specificity is not known. This CDR3 is built from 13 residues. V shed 6 bases and J shed 4 bases, with 14 bases lying between them. Per the germline V gene, CDR1 is DFQATT and CDR2 is SNEGSKA (reference sequence). The study's findings and limits: VDJdb-based matching was biased toward anti-spike CD8 responses and missed private and CD4 specificities.

The specimen comprised whole blood, sampled at baseline. The origin of this receptor is an adult who was a healthcare worker with PCR-confirmed SARS-CoV-2 infection or an uninfected control (not recorded which). The chain links TRBV20-1 to TRBJ2-3, with D possibly being TRBD1 (5 bases). The CDR3 nucleotides read TGCAGTGCGATCAAGGGGTTGGCAGATACGCAGTATTTT. Its translation is CSAIKGLADTQYF.